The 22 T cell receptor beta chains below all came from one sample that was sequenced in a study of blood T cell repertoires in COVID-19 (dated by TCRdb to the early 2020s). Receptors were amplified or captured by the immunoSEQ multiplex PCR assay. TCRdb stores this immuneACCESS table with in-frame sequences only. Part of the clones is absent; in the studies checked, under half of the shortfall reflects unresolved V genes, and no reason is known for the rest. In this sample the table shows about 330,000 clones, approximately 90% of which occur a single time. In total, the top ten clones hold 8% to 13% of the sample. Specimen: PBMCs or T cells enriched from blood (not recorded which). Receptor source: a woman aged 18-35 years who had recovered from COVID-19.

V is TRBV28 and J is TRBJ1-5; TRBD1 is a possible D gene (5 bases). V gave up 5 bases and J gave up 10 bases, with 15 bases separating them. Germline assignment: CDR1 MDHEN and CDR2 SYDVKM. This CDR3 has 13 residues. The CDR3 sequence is CASSPDSISPQHF. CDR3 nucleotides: TGTGCCAGCAGTCCCGACAGTATCAGCCCCCAGCATTTT.

CDR3 loop: CASSPMGGPSYTF. CDR3 sequence (DNA): TGTGCCAGCAGCCCGATGGGGGGGCCAAGCTACACCTTC. The rearrangement links TRBV6-2 or TRBV6-3 to TRBJ1-2; D might be TRBD1 (6 bases). Trimming left V 6 bases short and J 9 bases short, with 17 bases between. The germline V gene encodes CDR1 MNHEY and CDR2 SVGEGT. The CDR3 is 13 residues long.

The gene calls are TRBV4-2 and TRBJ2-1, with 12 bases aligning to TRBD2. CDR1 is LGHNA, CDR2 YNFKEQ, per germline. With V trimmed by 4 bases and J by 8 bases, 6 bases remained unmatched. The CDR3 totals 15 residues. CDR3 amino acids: CASSPLAGGKHEQFF. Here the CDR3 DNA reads TGTGCCAGCAGCCCGCTAGCGGGAGGGAAACATGAGCAGTTCTTC.

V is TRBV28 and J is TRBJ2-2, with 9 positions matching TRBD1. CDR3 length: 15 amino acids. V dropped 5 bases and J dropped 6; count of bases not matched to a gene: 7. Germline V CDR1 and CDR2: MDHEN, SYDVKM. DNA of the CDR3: TGTGCCAGCAGTATCGGACAGGGGTACCCCGGGGAGCTGTTTTTT. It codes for CASSIGQGYPGELFF.

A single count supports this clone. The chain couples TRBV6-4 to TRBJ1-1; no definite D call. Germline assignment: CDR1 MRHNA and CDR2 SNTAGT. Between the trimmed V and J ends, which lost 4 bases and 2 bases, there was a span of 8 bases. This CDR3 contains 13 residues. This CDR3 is CASSVSTNTEAFF. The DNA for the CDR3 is TGTGCCAGCAGTGTCTCTACAAACACTGAAGCTTTCTTT.

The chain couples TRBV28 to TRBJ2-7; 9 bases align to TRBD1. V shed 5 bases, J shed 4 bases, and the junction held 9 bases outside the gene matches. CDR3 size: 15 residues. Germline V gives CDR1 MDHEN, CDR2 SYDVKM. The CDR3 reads CASSIQGAAGYEQYF. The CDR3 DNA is TGTGCCAGCAGTATACAGGGGGCGGCGGGGTACGAGCAGTACTTC.

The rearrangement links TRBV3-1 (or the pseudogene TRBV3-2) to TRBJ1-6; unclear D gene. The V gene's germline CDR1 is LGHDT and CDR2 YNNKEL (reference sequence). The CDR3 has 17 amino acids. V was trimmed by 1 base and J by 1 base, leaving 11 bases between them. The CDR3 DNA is TGTGCCAGCAGCCAAGGGTGGGGAGCGTCCTATAATTCACCCCTCCACTTT. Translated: CASSQGWGASYNSPLHF.

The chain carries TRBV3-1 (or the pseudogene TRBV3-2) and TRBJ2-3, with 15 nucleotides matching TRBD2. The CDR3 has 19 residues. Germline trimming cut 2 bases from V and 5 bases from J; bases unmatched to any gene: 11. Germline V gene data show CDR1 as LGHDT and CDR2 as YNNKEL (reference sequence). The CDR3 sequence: CASSQPPTGLAGGQDTQYF. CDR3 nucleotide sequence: TGTGCCAGCAGCCAACCCCCGACCGGACTAGCGGGGGGGCAAGATACGCAGTATTTT.

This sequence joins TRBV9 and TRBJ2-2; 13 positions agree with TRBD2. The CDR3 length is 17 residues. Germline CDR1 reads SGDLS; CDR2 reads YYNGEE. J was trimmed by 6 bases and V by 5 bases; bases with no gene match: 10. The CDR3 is CASSEGLAGSTAGELFF. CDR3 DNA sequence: TGTGCCAGCAGTGAGGGACTAGCGGGGTCGACAGCCGGGGAGCTGTTTTTT.

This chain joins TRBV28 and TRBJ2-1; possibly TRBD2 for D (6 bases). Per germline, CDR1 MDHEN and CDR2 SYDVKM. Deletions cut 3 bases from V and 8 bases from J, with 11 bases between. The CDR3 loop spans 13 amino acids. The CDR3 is CASSLGGRDEQFF. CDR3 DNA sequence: TGTGCCAGCAGTTTGGGAGGTCGGGATGAGCAGTTCTTC.

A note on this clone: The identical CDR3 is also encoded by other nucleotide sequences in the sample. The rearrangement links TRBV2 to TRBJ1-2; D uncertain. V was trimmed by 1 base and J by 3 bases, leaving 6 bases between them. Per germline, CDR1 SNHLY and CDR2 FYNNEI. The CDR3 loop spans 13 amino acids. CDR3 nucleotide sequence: TGTGCCAGCAGTGAAGGCGGTGACTATGGCTACACCTTC. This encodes CASSEGGDYGYTF.

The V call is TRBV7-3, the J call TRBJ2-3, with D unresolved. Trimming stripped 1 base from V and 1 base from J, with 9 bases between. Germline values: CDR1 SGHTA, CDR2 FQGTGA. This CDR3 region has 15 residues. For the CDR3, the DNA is TGTGCCAGCAGCTTAAGGCTAGACGGCACAGATACGCAGTATTTT. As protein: CASSLRLDGTDTQYF.

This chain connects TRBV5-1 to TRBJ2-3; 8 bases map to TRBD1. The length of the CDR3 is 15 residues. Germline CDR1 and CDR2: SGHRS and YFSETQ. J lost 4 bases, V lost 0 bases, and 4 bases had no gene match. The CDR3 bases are TGCGCCAGCAGCTTGGGTGGGACAGGTGCAGATACGCAGTATTTT. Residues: CASSLGGTGADTQYF. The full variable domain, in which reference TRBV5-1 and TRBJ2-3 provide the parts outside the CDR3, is KAGVTQTPRYLIKTRGQQVTLSCSPISGHRSVSWYQQTPGQGLQFLFEYFSETQRNKGNFPGRFSGRQFSNSRSEMNVSTLELGDSALYLCASSLGGTGADTQYFGPGTRLTVL.

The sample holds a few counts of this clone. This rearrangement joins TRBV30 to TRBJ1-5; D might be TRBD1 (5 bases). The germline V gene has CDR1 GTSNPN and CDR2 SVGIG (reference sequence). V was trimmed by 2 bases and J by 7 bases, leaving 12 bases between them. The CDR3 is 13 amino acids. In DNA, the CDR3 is TGTGCCTGGAGTTTAGGGGATAAACAGCCCCAGCATTTT. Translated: CAWSLGDKQPQHF.

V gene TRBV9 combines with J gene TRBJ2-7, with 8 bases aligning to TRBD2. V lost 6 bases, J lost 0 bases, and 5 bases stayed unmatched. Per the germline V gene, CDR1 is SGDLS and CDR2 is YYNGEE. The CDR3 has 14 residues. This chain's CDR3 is CASNPGGGSYEQYF. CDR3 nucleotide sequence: TGTGCCAGCAACCCCGGGGGGGGCTCCTACGAGCAGTACTTC.

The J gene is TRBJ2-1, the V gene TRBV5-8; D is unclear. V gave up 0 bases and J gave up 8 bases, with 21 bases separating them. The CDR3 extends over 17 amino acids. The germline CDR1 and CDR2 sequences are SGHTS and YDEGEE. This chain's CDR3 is CASSLEFETVPSHEQFF. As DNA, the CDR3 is TGTGCCAGCAGCTTGGAGTTCGAGACTGTTCCAAGTCATGAGCAGTTCTTC. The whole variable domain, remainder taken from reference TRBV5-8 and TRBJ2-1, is EAGVTQSPTHLIKTRGQQATLRCSPISGHTSVYWYQQALGLGLQFLLWYDEGEERNRGNFPPRFSGRQFPNYSSELNVNALELEDSALYLCASSLEFETVPSHEQFFGPGTRLTVL.

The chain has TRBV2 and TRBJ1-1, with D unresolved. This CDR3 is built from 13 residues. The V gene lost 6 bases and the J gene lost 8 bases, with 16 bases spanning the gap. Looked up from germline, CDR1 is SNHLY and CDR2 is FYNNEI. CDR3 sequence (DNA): TGTGCCAGCAGGGCCCAACCTTACAGCGAAGCTTTCTTT. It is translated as CASRAQPYSEAFF.

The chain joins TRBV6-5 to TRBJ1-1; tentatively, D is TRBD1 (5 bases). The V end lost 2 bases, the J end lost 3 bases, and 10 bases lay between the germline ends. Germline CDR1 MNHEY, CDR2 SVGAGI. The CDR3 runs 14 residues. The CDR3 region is CASSYDGRDTEAFF. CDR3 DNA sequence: TGTGCCAGCAGTTACGACGGCAGGGACACTGAAGCTTTCTTT.

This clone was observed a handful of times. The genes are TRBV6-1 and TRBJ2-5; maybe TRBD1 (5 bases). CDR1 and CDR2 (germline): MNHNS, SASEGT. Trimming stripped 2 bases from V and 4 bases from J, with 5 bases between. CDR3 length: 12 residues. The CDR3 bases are TGTGCCAGCAGTGAAAGGGGAGAGACCCAGTACTTC. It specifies CASSERGETQYF.

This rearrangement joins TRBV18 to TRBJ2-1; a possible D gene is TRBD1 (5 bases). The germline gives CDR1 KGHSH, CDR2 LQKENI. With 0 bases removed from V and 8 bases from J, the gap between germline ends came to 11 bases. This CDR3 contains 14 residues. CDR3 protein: CASSPPQGSDEQFF. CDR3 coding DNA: TGTGCCAGCTCACCACCGCAGGGTTCGGATGAGCAGTTCTTC.

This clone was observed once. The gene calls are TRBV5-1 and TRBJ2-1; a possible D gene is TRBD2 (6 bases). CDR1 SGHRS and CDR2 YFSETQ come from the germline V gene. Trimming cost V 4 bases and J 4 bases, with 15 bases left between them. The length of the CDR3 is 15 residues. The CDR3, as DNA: TGCGCCAGCAGCCCCGGGACTGCCGCATACAATGAGCAGTTCTTC. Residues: CASSPGTAAYNEQFF.

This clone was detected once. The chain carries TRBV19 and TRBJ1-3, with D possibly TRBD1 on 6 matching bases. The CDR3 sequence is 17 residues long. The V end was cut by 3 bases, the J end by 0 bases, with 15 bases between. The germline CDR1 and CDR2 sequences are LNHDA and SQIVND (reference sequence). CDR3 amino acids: CASSIKGTSSSGNTIYF. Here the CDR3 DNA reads TGTGCCAGTAGTATCAAAGGGACAAGCAGCTCTGGAAACACCATATATTTT. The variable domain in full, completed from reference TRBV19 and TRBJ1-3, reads DGGITQSPKYLFRKEGQNVTLSCEQNLNHDAMYWYRQDPGQGLRLIYYSQIVNDFQKGDIAEGYSVSREKKESFPLTVTSAQKNPTAFYLCASSIKGTSSSGNTIYFGEGSWLTVV.